This paragraph covers one T cell receptor (beta chain) sequence. The CDR3 loop spans 15 amino acids. Germline CDR1 LNHNV, CDR2 YYDKDF (reference sequence). V lost 3 bases, J lost 4 bases, and 15 bases lay in between. Per the original methods: Reference gene primers were amplified, and this amplification served to estimate nucleated cell counts. Method: immunoSEQ multiplex PCR; TCRdb's copy keeps in-frame clones and lacks some. That table supplies the V and J calls and clone size; D and trimming were determined from the DNA. The top ten clones hold under 2% of a sample with 90,000 to 100,000 clones, approximately 86% of them seen once. The data originate from a study of blood T cell repertoires in COVID-19. Study-level information: Donors in the United States, Italy and Spain gave samples during acute or convalescent COVID-19. T cells, B-cell-depleted T cells, or PBMCs provided the cDNA or gDNA that served as material.

The sequencing input was peripheral blood. The chain has TRBV15 and TRBJ2-5; the D gene is possibly TRBD1 (6 bases). The origin of this receptor is an elderly man with acute or convalescent COVID-19. CDR3: CATSRGRGSLETQYF. DNA of the CDR3: TGTGCCACCAGCAGGGGAAGGGGGAGTTTAGAGACCCAGTACTTC.